A selection of T cell receptor beta chains follows, all from one sample in a study of cytomegalovirus exposure and HLA in healthy donors. Clones were read by immunoSEQ multiplex PCR, and TCRdb kept only the in-frame ones, dropping some. The table lists under 35,000 clones, more than 60% of them singletons. The specimen sequenced was PBMCs. Receptors originate from a man aged 50-60 years in good health and CMV-seropositive. Both conserved end residues are part of each CDR3. The D gene is left open where the match is weak. Clone size appears in some rows only: once, few, many, or a class for an expanded clone.

TRBV30	NA	TRBJ2-7	NA	TGTGCCTGGAGTATACAGTCCACCTACGAGCAGTACTTC	CAWSIQSTYEQYF
TRBV6-5	NA	TRBJ2-3	NA	TGTGCCAGCAGTTACTCGAGAGTTTGGGATACGCAGTATTTT	CASSYSRVWDTQYF
TRBV11-2	NA	TRBJ2-1	TRBD1	TGTGCCAGCAGCTTAGAGAGGGGGCAGTACAATGAGCAGTTCTTC	CASSLERGQYNEQFF
TRBV6-5	NA	TRBJ2-7	NA	TGTGCCAGCAGTTACTCGGGGGGTAATCACGAGTACTTC	CASSYSGGNHEYF
TRBV10-3	few	TRBJ2-7	TRBD1	TGTGCCATCAGTGGACCTCCGGGACAGGCCTACGAGCAGTACTTC	CAISGPPGQAYEQYF
TRBV5-6	NA	TRBJ1-2	NA	TGTGCCAGCAGCTTTACAGGCTTAAGCGGCTACACCTTC	CASSFTGLSGYTF
TRBV30	NA	TRBJ1-4	TRBD1	TGTGCCTGGAGTGTAGCACAGGGGGCTCGAGAAAAACTGTTTTTT	CAWSVAQGAREKLFF
TRBV30	NA	TRBJ2-1	NA	TGTGCCTGGAGTGGGCAGGGGGGAAGCAATGAGCAGTTCTTC	CAWSGQGGSNEQFF
TRBV29-1	NA	TRBJ1-4	TRBD1	TGCAGCGTCGCCCCGGGACAGGGGAATGAAAAACTGTTTTTT	CSVAPGQGNEKLFF
TRBV6-1	NA	TRBJ2-7	NA	TGTGCCAGCAGTGTTCAGGTAGGAACCTACGAGCAGTACTTC	CASSVQVGTYEQYF
TRBV29-1	NA	TRBJ2-3	TRBD2	TGCAGCGCCGTAGCGGGAGGGCGAAATACGCAGTATTTT	CSAVAGGRNTQYF
TRBV25-1	NA	TRBJ1-2	NA	TGTGCTGCGGGGAAGGGGAATGGCTACACCTTC	CAAGKGNGYTF
TRBV6-6	NA	TRBJ2-3	TRBD1	TGTGCCAGCAGTTACGGACAGGGGAGCACAGATACGCAGTATTTT	CASSYGQGSTDTQYF
TRBV30	NA	TRBJ2-1	TRBD2	TGTGCCTGCGACTTAGCGGGAGGGCCGGTCCCCTACAATGAGCAGTTCTTC	CACDLAGGPVPYNEQFF
TRBV9	NA	TRBJ2-7	TRBD2	TGTGCCAGCAGCGGAGGCGGGGGGGCGACCGGCGAGCAGTACTTC	CASSGGGGATGEQYF
TRBV28	NA	TRBJ1-3	NA	TGTGCCAGCGAGGATATGAGCTCTGGAAACACCATATATTTT	CASEDMSSGNTIYF
TRBV6-6	NA	TRBJ2-5	TRBD2	TGTGCCAGCAGTTACCTAGCGGGGGGTAAGCAAGAGACCCAGTACTTC	CASSYLAGGKQETQYF
TRBV10-3	NA	TRBJ1-1	NA	TGTGCCATCAGTGCGGGTACTGAAGCTTTCTTT	CAISAGTEAFF
TRBV6-1	few	TRBJ2-5	NA	TGTGCCAGCATTCTAGAGACTAGGCCCTCGGAGACCCAGTACTTC	CASILETRPSETQYF
TRBV7-6	NA	TRBJ1-1	NA	TGTGCCAGCAGCTTAAGGGCGGGGACTGAAGCTTTCTTT	CASSLRAGTEAFF
TRBV6-5	NA	TRBJ2-1	TRBD2	TGTGCCAGCAGTAACCCGGGACTAGGTCGCAATGAGCAGTTCTTC	CASSNPGLGRNEQFF